This T cell receptor beta chain was profiled in a study of cytomegalovirus exposure and HLA in healthy donors (dated by TCRdb to 2015 to 2018). Regarding the study in general: According to an earlier analysis of several hundred of the donors, about 179 million T cells yielded over 100 million unique TCR beta sequences and about 280 Gb of sequence data. In a later analysis, previously published TCR beta repertoires from 600 to 850 donors were re-analyzed and high-resolution HLA genotyping was added so that TCR occurrence patterns could be studied. In the later analysis, no new phenotypic data were used to find candidate immune exposures; instead, reliance was placed on TCR beta sequences and their occurrence across donors. Every discovery cohort repertoire had been produced on one sequencing platform. A later genetic analysis took genome-wide SNP genotypes for about three fifths of the 666 donors and used that subset as a discovery cohort. Typing coverage differed by locus: A, B, C, DRB1 and DQB1 were typed in roughly 620-630 donors, DQA1 in about 550, DPA1 in 600 to 610, and DPB1 in just under 490. The aim of the study was to test whether cataloging public T cell receptors could identify signatures of past pathogen exposure. HLA typing covered class I and class II loci at four-digit resolution. Roughly 310 gigabases of sequencing data and approximately 85 million unique TCR sequences were included in an early release covering roughly 700 HLA-typed donors. Donor age, sex, ethnicity and CMV serostatus were collected together with the repertoire data. In addition to the first cohort of 500 to 850 subjects, a separate validation cohort of approximately 110 different subjects was used. Among about 370 genotyped donors of the cohort, an average of approximately 240,000 unique TCR beta nucleotide sequences was sequenced per donor, of which 15% to 20% were non-productive. High-throughput TCR immunosequencing, statistical association of individual TCRs with disease status, and machine learning were combined to predict cytomegalovirus infection status. Using immunosequencing, the study profiled T cell repertoires from fewer than 700 subjects and related those repertoires to cytomegalovirus serostatus. Because of strong linkage in the cohort, roughly 5 DR-DQ haplotypes were treated as single units for association and clustering. To decide whether each TCR beta V gene segment behaved as functional or pseudogenic, an earlier analysis of some 580 of the donors relied on high-throughput TCR beta sequencing. Of the 300 to 500 genotyped donors, approximately 81% were placed in the genetic ancestry cluster associated with self-reported Caucasian donors. Summary of the overall study and its limitations: A cluster of highly shared sequence variants was judged likely to represent a technical artifact of the sequencing pipeline. Compared with the roughly 670-donor mean, donors in an Asian-associated ancestry cluster had fewer N-insertions in productive TCRs, according to a later genetic analysis. When HLA alleles, especially DR and DQ, strongly co-occurred, TCR associations were difficult to assign to individual alleles. Roughly uniform sequencing depth across donors was assumed in presence/absence analyses, although this assumption may not hold. The only immune exposure information available for the cohort was CMV serostatus. In a later analysis, the rate of TCR association differed among HLA loci, with DRB1 alleles having the most associated TCRs and HLA-C alleles having the fewest. In a later analysis, several top co-occurrence clusters were reported to appear linked to parvovirus B19, influenza, CMV and Epstein-Barr virus. Because counts were too low, seventeen rarely observed V segments, including chromosome 9 orphons, were excluded from the earlier analysis of several hundred of the donors. The classifier was reported to diagnose cytomegalovirus status with high specificity and sensitivity in both the original cohort and the validation cohort. In an earlier analysis of about 600 of the donors, most TCR beta V segments appeared in productive rearrangements about 87% or about 30% of the time, broadly matching IMGT annotations. This cohort had only TCR beta chains sequenced, and the lack of alpha or paired-chain data limited which features could be detected. The study gave a list of roughly 150 TCR beta chains associated with cytomegalovirus. Most TCR sequences were observed very rarely across donors, whereas some public TCRs were present in many individuals. HLA typing was unavailable for some donors at each locus, so association tests used only the typed subset. Linkage disequilibrium might explain the correlated functional status among segregating V segments, but an unknown experimental factor could not be ruled out. Some IMGT-functional V segments, including TRBV6-2 and TRBV6-3, could not be told apart with the 87-base-pair reads, so those segments were excluded. In a later analysis, more than 15,000 TCR beta sequences were associated with specific HLA alleles at a false discovery rate of 0.05. A later analysis found that most CMV-associated TCR beta chains appeared HLA-restricted, with HLA associations seemingly driven largely by CMV exposure. Compared with equally common non-associated chains, HLA-associated TCR beta chains in a later analysis were more clonally expanded and had lower generation probabilities. V-gene and J-gene trimming of TCR beta chains was associated with a missense DCLRE1C variant in a later genetic analysis, and the association was replicated in an independent cohort. A further reported finding was that TCR beta sequences accurately predicted the HLA-A and HLA-B alleles for most subjects in the first cohort. It was suggested by the authors that the approach could potentially be generalized to other disease states and immunological phenotypes. In vitro tests confirmed that a few of the cytomegalovirus-associated TCR beta chains recognize cytomegalovirus antigens.

The cohort consisted of approximately 670 healthy bone marrow donors. Cohort members were all nominally healthy when sampled, although unrecorded immune exposures were likely present. The donor was CMV seronegative and was included in the group of a few hundred seronegative cohort members. A peripheral blood sample was provided by each donor, and peripheral blood mononuclear cells were used for TCR beta sequencing. Genomic DNA was extracted from the blood cell samples with the Qiagen DNeasy Blood Extraction Kit. Its CDR3 holds 16 amino acids, cysteine through phenylalanine. The read is trimmed to its CDR3 DNA, 48 bases read in frame from base 1. The germline V and J ends show losses of 3 bases and 8 bases respectively, and no gene match explains 10 bases of the junction. CDR1 and CDR2 were assigned from the germline V gene as MDHEN and SYDVKM. About this clone itself: What this receptor recognizes is not known. Per-nucleotide qualities are absent, and no much larger clonotype sits a single base away.

To prepare the library, the immunoSEQ multiplex PCR assay was applied. For the multiplex PCR, a mixture combining 60 forward primers for TCR Vbeta segments and 13 reverse primers for TCR Jbeta segments was used. A multiplex PCR assay on genomic DNA amplified the CDR3 region of rearranged TCR beta genes. Amplified TCR beta libraries were sequenced as 87-base-pair reads on the Illumina HiSeq System. The study's processing was this. A later analysis counted approximately 76 million unique TCR beta chains across the 650 to 700 repertoires, and 9 million to 14 million of these chains were shared by at least two donors. To remove PCR and sequencing errors, raw reads were error-corrected and collapsed into unique sequences using a nearest-neighbor algorithm that merged closely related sequences. CDR3 sequences were aligned to IMGT reference sequences to assign V, D and J gene segments. For a sequence to be retained, at least a six-nucleotide match to both a V gene segment and a J gene segment was required. Rearrangements were called productive when the CDR3 lacked stop codons and stayed in frame with V and J; all others were non-productive. Following IMGT convention, CDR3 was defined as the stretch from the second conserved V-encoded cysteine up to the conserved J-encoded phenylalanine. In an earlier analysis of around 640 of the donors, sequences lacking an unambiguous match to a single V gene segment were excluded. An earlier analysis of 500 to 700 of the donors classified V segments as functional when productive rearrangements were above 56.7% and as segregating when the standard deviation between donors was above 5%. A statistical classification framework was developed to diagnose cytomegalovirus status using the catalog of TCR beta chain sequences. A later analysis assigned V and J genes by comparing TCR nucleotide sequences with IMGT/GENE-DB human TR gene sequences. A later analysis assigned CDR3 sequences and most-parsimonious VDJ recombination scenarios with the TCRdist pipeline. A later analysis defined each TCR beta chain by its CDR3 amino acid sequence plus V-gene family, and excluded reads lacking a unique V-gene family. A later analysis removed nearly 600 highly shared, low-generation-probability nucleotide sequences to deal with suspected cross-contamination and a sequencing artifact. For each public chain, a later analysis derived a clonal expansion index from normalized ranks of inferred template counts within each repertoire. A later analysis computed generation probabilities with a VDJ recombination model fitted to out-of-frame rearrangements, and checked the results against IGoR. In a later analysis, hypergeometric tests were used to score TCR-TCR, TCR-HLA and TCR-CMV co-occurrence, with a repertoire-size bias correction applied to TCR pairs. A later analysis estimated false discovery rates by permuting HLA or CMV assignments 20 times. In a later analysis, co-occurring TCRs were grouped using DBSCAN, and TCRdist sequence similarity was added for clustering within HLA-allele-positive subsets. Repertoires with fewer than 30,000 or more than 120,000 public chains were left out of co-occurrence clustering, as were five repertoires with anomalous nucleotide sharing. The clones in this table, taken by TCRdb from immuneACCESS, are in-frame only. Not every clone is retained; where verified, under half of the shortfall comes from an unresolved V gene, and the cause of the rest is unknown. The DNA was the basis for D and trimming; V, J and clone size are from that table. Counted in this sample were about 110,000 clones; about three quarters of them appeared once. Roughly 5% of the sample is in the top ten clones.

The sequencing sample was made of PBMCs. This receptor was taken from a male donor in good health and CMV-seronegative. The sequence links TRBV28 to TRBJ1-4; TRBD1 agrees with 9 junctional bases. The DNA is as follows: TGTGCCAGCAGTTTTCGTTGGGGACAGGGAGGGGAAAAACTGTTTTTT. It encodes CASSFRWGQGGEKLFF.